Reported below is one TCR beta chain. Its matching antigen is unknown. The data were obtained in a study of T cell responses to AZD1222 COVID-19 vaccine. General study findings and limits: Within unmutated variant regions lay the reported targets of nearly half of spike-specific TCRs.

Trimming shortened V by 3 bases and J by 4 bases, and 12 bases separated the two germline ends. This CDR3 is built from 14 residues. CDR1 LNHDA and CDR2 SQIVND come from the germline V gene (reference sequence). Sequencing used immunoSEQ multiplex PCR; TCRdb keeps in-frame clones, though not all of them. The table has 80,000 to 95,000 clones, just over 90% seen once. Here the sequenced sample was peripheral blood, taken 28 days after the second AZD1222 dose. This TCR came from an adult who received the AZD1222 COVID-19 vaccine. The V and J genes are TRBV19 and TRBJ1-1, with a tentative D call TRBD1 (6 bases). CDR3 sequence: CASSIRDTTTEAFF. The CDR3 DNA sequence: TGTGCCAGTAGTATTAGGGACACCACCACTGAAGCTTTCTTT.